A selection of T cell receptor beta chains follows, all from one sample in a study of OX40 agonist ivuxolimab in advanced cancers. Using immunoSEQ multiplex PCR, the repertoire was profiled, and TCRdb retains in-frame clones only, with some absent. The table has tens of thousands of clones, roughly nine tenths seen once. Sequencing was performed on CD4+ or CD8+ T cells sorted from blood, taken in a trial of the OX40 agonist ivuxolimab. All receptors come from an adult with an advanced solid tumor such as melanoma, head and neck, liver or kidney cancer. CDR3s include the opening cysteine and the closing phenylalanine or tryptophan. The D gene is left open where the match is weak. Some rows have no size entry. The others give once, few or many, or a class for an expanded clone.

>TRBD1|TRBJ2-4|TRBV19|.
CASRSTGGSAKNIQYF
TGTGCCAGTAGGTCGACAGGGGGATCGGCCAAAAACATTCAGTACTTC
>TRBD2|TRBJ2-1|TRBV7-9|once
CASSPGTSVGEQFF
TGTGCCAGCAGCCCCGGGACTAGCGTTGGTGAGCAGTTCTTC
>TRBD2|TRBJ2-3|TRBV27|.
CASSSGLDPGTQYF
TGTGCCAGCAGTTCCGGACTAGATCCTGGTACGCAGTATTTT
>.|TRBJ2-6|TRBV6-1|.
CASSPPGANVLTF
TGTGCCAGCAGTCCGCCTGGGGCCAACGTCCTGACTTTC
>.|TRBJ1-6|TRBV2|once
CATLKSSYNSPLHF
TGTGCCACCTTAAAAAGCTCCTATAATTCACCCCTCCACTTT
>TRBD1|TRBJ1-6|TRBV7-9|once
CASSLPPGQGEHNSPLHF
TGTGCCAGCAGCTTACCCCCGGGACAGGGTGAGCATAATTCACCCCTCCACTTT
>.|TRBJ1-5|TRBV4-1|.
CASGSGHLDSNQPQHF
TGCGCCAGCGGCTCGGGACACCTAGATAGCAATCAGCCCCAGCATTTT
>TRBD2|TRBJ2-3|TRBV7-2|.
CASSSSGIDTDTQYF
TGTGCCAGCAGCTCCAGCGGGATCGACACAGATACGCAGTATTTT
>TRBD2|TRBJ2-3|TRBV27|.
CASAERGATDTQYF
TGTGCCAGCGCGGAGCGGGGGGCCACAGATACGCAGTATTTT
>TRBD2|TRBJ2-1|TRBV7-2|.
CASSLGPGGTYNEQFF
TGTGCCAGCAGCTTGGGTCCGGGGGGGACCTACAATGAGCAGTTCTTC
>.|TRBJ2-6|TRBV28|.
CASSLFISGANVLTF
TGTGCCAGCAGTTTATTCATCTCTGGGGCCAACGTCCTGACTTTC
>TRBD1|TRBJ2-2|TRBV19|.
CASSRIPGQGYTGELFF
TGTGCCAGTAGTAGAATCCCGGGACAGGGTTACACCGGGGAGCTGTTTTTT
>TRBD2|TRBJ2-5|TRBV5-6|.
CASSSGQVGLVKETQYF
TGTGCCAGCAGCTCTGGCCAGGTCGGACTAGTTAAGGAGACCCAGTACTTC
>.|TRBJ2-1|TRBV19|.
CASARTPLPANNEQFF
TGTGCCAGCGCGCGTACCCCCCTCCCAGCCAACAATGAGCAGTTCTTC
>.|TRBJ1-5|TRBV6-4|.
CASSEIGGGNQPQHF
TGTGCCAGCAGTGAGATAGGGGGGGGCAATCAGCCCCAGCATTTT
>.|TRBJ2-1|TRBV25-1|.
CASRGSSSYNEQFF
TGTGCCAGCCGAGGTAGTAGCTCCTACAATGAGCAGTTCTTC
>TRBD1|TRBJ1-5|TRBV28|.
CASRGGASNQPQHF
TGTGCCAGCAGAGGGGGCGCGAGCAATCAGCCCCAGCATTTT
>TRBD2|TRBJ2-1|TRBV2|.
CASSGASGRAYNEQFF
TGTGCCAGCAGTGGGGCTAGCGGGAGGGCCTACAATGAGCAGTTCTTC
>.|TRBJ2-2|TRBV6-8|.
CASSDPWRGGTGELFF
TGTGCCAGCAGTGATCCCTGGAGGGGGGGGACCGGGGAGCTGTTTTTT
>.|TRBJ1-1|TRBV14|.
CASSQLYRQEAFF
TGTGCCAGCAGCCAACTATACAGGCAAGAAGCTTTCTTT
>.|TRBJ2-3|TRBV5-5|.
CASSLGTTGTDTQYF
TGTGCCAGCAGCTTGGGGACTACCGGCACAGATACGCAGTATTTT
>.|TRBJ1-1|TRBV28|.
CASSLSVSIMNTEAFF
TGTGCCAGCAGTTTATCGGTATCCATCATGAACACTGAAGCTTTCTTT
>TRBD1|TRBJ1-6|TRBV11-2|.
CASSYPGQWGRVNSPLHF
TGTGCCAGCAGCTACCCGGGACAGTGGGGTCGTGTGAATTCACCCCTCCACTTT
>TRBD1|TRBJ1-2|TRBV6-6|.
CASRTTGDGYTF
TGTGCCAGCAGGACGACAGGGGATGGCTACACCTTC
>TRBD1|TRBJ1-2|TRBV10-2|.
CASGDSLANYGYTF
TGCGCCAGCGGGGACAGCCTAGCTAACTATGGCTACACCTTC